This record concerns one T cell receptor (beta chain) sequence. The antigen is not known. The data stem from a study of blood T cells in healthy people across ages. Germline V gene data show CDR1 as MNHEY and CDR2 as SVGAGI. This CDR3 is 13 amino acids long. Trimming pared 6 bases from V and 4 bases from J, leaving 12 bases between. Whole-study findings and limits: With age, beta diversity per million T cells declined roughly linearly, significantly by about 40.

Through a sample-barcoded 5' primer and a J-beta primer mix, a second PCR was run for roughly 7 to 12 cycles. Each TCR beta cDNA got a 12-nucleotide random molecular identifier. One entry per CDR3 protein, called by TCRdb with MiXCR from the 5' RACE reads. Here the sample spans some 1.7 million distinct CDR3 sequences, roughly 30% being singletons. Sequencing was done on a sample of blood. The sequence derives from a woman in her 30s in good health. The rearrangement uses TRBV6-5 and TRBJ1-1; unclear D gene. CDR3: CASRLAWGTEAFF. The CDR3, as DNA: TGTGCCAGCAGGCTTGCTTGGGGCACTGAAGCTTTCTTT.